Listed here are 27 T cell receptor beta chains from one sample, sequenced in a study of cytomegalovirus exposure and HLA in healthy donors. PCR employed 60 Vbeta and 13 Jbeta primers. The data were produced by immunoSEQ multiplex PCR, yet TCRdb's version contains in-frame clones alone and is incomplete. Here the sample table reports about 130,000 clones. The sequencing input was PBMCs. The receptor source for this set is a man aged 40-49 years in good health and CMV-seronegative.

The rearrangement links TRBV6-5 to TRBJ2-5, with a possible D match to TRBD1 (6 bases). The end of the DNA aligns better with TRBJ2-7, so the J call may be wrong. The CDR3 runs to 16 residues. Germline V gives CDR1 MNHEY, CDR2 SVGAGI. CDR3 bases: TGTGCCAGCAGTTACTCTCAGGGGATGTTAACCTACGAGCAGTACTTC. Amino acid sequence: CASSYSQGMLTYEQYF.

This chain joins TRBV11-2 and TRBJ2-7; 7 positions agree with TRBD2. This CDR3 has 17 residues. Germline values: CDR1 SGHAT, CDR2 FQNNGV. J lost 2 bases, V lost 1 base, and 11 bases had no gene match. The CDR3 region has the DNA TGTGCCAGCAGCTTAGGGGGGTGGCGGGAGATGGCCTACGAGCAGTACTTC. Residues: CASSLGGWREMAYEQYF.

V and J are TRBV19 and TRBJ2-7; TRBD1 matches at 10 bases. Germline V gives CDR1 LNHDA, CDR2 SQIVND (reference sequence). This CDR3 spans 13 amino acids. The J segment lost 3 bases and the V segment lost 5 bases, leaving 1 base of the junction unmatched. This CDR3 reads CASSRDRGYEQYF. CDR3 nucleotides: TGTGCCAGTAGTCGGGACAGGGGCTACGAGCAGTACTTC.

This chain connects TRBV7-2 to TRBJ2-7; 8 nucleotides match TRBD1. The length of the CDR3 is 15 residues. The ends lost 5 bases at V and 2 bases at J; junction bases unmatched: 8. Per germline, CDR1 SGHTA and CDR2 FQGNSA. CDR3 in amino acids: CASSLDPGQAYEQYF. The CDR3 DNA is TGTGCCAGCAGCCTTGATCCGGGACAGGCCTACGAGCAGTACTTC.

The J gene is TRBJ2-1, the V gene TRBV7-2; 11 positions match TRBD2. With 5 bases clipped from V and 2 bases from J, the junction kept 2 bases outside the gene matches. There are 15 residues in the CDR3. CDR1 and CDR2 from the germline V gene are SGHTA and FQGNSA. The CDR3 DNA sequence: TGTGCCAGCAGCCTGACTAGCGGGACCTACAATGAGCAGTTCTTC. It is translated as CASSLTSGTYNEQFF.

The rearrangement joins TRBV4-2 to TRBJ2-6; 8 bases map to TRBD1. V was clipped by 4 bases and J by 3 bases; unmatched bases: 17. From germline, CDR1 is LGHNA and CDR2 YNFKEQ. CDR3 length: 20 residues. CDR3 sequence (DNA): TGTGCCAGCAGCCCGGGGGCAGGGGGCCCCTTATTAGGTGGGGCCAACGTCCTGACTTTC. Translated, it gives CASSPGAGGPLLGGANVLTF.

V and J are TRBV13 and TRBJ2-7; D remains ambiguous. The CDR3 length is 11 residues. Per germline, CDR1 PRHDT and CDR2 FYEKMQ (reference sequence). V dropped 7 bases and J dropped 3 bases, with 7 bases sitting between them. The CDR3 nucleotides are TGTGCCAGCACCCCCAGCTACGAGCAGTACTTC. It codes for CASTPSYEQYF.

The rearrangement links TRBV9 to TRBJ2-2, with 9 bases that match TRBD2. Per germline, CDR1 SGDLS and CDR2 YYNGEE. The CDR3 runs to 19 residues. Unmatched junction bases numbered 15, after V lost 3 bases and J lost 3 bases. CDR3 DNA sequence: TGTGCCAGCAGCGCCGGCGGGGGGGGCGGCAGGCGGGACACCGGGGAGCTGTTTTTT. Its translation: CASSAGGGGGRRDTGELFF.

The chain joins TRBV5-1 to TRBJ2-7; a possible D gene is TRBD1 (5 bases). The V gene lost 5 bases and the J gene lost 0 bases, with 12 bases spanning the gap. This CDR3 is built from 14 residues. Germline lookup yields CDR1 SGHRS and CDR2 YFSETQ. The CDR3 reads CASSSGPDSYEQYF. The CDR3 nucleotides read TGCGCCAGCAGTTCAGGGCCCGACTCCTACGAGCAGTACTTC.

In DNA form, the CDR3 reads TGTGCCACCAGCCTGAATGAAAAACTGTTTTTT. It specifies CATSLNEKLFF. The chain combines TRBV15 with TRBJ1-4, with no clear D. The CDR3 covers 11 residues. Deletions cut 5 bases from V and 5 bases from J, with 3 bases between. In germline, CDR1 is LNHNV, CDR2 YYDKDF (reference sequence).

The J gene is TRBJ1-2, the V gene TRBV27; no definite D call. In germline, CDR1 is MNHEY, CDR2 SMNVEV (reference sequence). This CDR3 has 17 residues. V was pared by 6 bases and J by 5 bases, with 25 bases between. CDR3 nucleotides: TGTGCCAGCAGATTGGGGAGTCGAGGGTTCCCTGGGTATGGCTACACCTTC. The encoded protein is CASRLGSRGFPGYGYTF.

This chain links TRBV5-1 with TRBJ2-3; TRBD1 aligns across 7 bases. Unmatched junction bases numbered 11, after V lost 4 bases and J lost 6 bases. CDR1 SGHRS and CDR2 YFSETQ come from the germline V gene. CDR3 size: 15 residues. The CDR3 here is CASSLRDRTRDTQYF. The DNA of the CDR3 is TGCGCCAGCAGCCTCCGGGACAGAACGAGGGATACGCAGTATTTT.

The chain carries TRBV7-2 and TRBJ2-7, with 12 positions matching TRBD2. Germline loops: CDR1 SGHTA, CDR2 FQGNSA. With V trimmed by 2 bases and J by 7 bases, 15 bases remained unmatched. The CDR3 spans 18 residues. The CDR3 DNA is TGTGCCAGCAGCTTAACGACTAGCGGGAGAGTGCCGAGGCGGGAGCAGTACTTC. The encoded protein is CASSLTTSGRVPRREQYF. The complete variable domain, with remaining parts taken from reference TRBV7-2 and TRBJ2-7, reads GAGVSQSPSNKVTEKGKDVELRCDPISGHTALYWYRQSLGQGLEFLIYFQGNSAPDKSGLPSDRFSAERTGGSVSTLTIQRTQQEDSAVYLCASSLTTSGRVPRREQYFGPGTRLTVT.

CDR3 protein: CASSQARTVNYGYTF. CDR3 DNA: TGTGCCAGCAGCCAAGCCCGGACAGTGAACTATGGCTACACCTTC. The V and J genes are TRBV14 and TRBJ1-2; perhaps TRBD1 as D (6 bases). CDR1 SGHDN and CDR2 FVKESK come from the germline V gene. Trimming stripped 1 base from V and 2 bases from J, with 11 bases between. The CDR3 consists of 15 residues.

CDR3 residues: CASSLVALADSDTQYF. The CDR3 DNA sequence: TGTGCCAGCAGCTTAGTAGCCCTAGCGGACTCAGATACGCAGTATTTT. This chain uses TRBV7-9 with TRBJ2-3; 7 bases align to TRBD2. V was pared by 1 base and J by 4 bases, with 8 bases of the junction left unmatched. This CDR3 spans 16 amino acids. Germline CDR1 is SEHNR and CDR2 is FQNEAQ (reference sequence).

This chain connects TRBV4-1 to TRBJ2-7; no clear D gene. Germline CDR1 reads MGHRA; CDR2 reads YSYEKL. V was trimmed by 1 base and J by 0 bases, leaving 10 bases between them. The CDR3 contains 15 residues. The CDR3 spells CASSQVGRRSYEQYF. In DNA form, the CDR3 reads TGCGCCAGCAGCCAAGTGGGCAGGCGCTCCTACGAGCAGTACTTC.

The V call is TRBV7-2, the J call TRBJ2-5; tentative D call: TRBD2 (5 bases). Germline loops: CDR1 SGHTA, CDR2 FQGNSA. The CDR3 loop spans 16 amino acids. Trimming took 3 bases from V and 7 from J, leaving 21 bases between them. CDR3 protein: CASSFSLAGLVGTQYF. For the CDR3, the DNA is TGTGCCAGCAGCTTCTCTCTGGCGGGTCTCGTAGGGACCCAGTACTTC.

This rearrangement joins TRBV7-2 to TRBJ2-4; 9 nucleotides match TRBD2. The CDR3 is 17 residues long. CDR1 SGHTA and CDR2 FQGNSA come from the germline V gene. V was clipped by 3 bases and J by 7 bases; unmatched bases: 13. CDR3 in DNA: TGTGCCAGCAGCTTTTTAGCGGGAGACGTAGGAGATAACATTCAGTACTTC. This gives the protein CASSFLAGDVGDNIQYF.

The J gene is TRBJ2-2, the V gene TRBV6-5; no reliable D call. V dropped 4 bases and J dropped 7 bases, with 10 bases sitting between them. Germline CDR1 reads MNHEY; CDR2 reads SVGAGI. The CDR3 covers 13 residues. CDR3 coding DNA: TGTGCCAGCAGTTCCACAGCCGGCGGGGAGCTGTTTTTT. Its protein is CASSSTAGGELFF.

CDR3: CASSASTGVGDSPLHF. The DNA of the CDR3 is TGTGCCAGCAGCGCCTCGACAGGGGTTGGGGATTCACCCCTCCACTTT. The chain employs TRBV9 and TRBJ1-6; 8 bases are a match to TRBD1. The ends lost 3 bases at V and 8 bases at J; junction bases unmatched: 10. The CDR3 has 16 amino acids. Per germline, CDR1 SGDLS and CDR2 YYNGEE.

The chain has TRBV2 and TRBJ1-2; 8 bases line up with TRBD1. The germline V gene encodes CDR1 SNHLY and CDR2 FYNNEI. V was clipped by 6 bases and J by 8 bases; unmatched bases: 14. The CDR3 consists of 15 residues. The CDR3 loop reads CASRIAGGGPRGYTF. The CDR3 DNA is TGTGCCAGCAGAATTGCAGGGGGCGGCCCAAGGGGCTACACCTTC.

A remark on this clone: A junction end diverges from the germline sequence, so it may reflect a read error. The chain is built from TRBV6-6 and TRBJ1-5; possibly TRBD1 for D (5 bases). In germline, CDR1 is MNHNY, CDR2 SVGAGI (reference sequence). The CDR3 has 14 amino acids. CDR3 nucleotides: TGTGCCAGCAGTTACTCAACCCAGCGCGGGGCCCTAAATTTT. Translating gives CASSYSTQRGALNF.

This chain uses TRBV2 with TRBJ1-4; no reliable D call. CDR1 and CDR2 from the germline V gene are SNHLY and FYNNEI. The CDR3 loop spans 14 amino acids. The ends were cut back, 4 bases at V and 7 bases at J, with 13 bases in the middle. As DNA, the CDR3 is TGTGCCAGCAGTGCGTCACAGAGGGCTGAAAAACTGTTTTTT. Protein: CASSASQRAEKLFF.

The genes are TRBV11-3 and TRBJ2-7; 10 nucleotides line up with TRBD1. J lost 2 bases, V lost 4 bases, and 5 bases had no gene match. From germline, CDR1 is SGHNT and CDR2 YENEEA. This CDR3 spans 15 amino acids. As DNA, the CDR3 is TGTGCCAGCAGCTCACGGGACAGGGGCGCCTACGAGCAGTACTTC. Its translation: CASSSRDRGAYEQYF. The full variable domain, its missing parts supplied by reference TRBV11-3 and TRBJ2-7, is EAGVVQSPRYKIIEKKQPVAFWCNPISGHNTLYWYLQNLGQGPELLIRYENEEAVDDSQLPKDRFSAERLKGVDSTLKIQPAELGDSAVYLCASSSRDRGAYEQYFGPGTRLTVT.

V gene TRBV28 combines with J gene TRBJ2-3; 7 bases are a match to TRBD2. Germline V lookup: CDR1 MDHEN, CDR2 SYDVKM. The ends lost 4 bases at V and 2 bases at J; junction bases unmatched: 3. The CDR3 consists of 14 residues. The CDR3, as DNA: TGTGCCAGCAGTTCTAGCGGACCCACAGATACGCAGTATTTT. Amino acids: CASSSSGPTDTQYF.

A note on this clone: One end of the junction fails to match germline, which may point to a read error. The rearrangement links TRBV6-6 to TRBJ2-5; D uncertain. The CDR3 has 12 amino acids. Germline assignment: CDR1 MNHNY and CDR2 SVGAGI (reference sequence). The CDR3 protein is CASGYLQETQYF. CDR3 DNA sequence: TGTGCCAGCGGTTACTTACAAGAGACCCAGTACTTC.

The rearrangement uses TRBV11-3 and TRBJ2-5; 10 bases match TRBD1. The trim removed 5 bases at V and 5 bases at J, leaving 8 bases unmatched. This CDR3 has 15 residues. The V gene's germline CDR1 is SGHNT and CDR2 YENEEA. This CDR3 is CASSTRLDRGETQYF. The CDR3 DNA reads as TGTGCCAGCAGCACGCGCCTGGACAGGGGGGAGACCCAGTACTTC.